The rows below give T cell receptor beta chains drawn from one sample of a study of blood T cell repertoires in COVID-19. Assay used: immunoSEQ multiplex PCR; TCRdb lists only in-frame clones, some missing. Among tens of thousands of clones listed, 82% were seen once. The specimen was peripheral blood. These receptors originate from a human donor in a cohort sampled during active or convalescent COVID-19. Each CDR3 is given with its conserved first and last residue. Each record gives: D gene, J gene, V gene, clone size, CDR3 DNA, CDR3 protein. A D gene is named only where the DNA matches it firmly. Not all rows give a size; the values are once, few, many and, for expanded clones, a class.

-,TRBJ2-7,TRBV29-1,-,TGCAGCGTTGTAAGGGGCCCCTACGAGCAGTACTTC,CSVVRGPYEQYF
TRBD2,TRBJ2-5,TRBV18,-,TGTGCCAGCTCTCTTCGGGAGCGGGGGGCGACCATAGAGACCCAGTACTTC,CASSLRERGATIETQYF
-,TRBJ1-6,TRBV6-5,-,TGTGCCAGCAGTTACTCGGGGCAGCCATATAATTCACCCCTCCACTTT,CASSYSGQPYNSPLHF
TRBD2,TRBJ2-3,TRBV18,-,TGTGCCAGCTCACCCTTACCCGGGACTAGCGGGGGAGATACGCAGTATTTT,CASSPLPGTSGGDTQYF
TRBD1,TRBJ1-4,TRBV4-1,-,TGCGCCAGCAGCCAACCCTGGGACAGGCAATCCGATGAAAAACTGTTTTTT,CASSQPWDRQSDEKLFF
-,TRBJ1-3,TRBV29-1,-,TGCAGCCGTGATAAAGTGCTACTCTCTGGAAACACCATATATTTT,CSRDKVLLSGNTIYF
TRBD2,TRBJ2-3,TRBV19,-,TGTGCCAGTAGTTTCGGACTAGTTGGCACAGATACGCAGTATTTT,CASSFGLVGTDTQYF
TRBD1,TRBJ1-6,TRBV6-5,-,TGTGCCAGCAGTTACTCGAATAAGGGGGCAGACTCACCCCTCCACTTT,CASSYSNKGADSPLHF
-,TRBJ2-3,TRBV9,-,TGTGCCAGCAGCGCGACGAAGACTCGATACACAGATACGCAGTATTTT,CASSATKTRYTDTQYF
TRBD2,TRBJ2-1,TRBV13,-,TGTGCCAGCAGACAACGTGGGGGGGCCTACAATGAGCAGTTCTTC,CASRQRGGAYNEQFF
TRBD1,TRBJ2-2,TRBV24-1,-,TGTGCCACCAGTGACCCCGGACAGGGGGACACCGGGGAGCTGTTTTTT,CATSDPGQGDTGELFF
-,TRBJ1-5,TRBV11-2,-,TGTGCCAGCAGCTTAGAACCAGGCCCTTATCAGCCCCAGCATTTT,CASSLEPGPYQPQHF
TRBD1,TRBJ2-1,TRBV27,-,TGTGCCAGCAGGGAAGGGGGACAGGGACGCACTGGGCAGTTCTTC,CASREGGQGRTGQFF
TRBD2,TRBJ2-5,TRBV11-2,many,TGTGCCAGCAGCTCAGGACTAGCGGGGGAAGAGACCCAGTACTTC,CASSSGLAGEETQYF
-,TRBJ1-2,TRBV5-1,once,TGCGCCAGCAGCTTGGTTCCGGAGGTCTATGGCTACACCTTC,CASSLVPEVYGYTF
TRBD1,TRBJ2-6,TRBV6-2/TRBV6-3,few,TGTGCCAGCAGTAAAGACAGGGATGGGGCCAACGTCCTGACTTTC,CASSKDRDGANVLTF
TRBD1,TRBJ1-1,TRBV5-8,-,TGTGCCAGCAGCCTCACCGGGACAGGACTCATGAACACTGAAGCTTTCTTT,CASSLTGTGLMNTEAFF
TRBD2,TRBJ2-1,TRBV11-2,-,TGTGCCAGCAGCTTCTCGCGTAGCGGGGGCAATGAGCAGTTCTTC,CASSFSRSGGNEQFF
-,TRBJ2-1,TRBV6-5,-,TGTGCCAGCAGAGCGGGCCTCTACAATGAGCAGTTCTTC,CASRAGLYNEQFF
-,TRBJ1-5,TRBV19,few,TGTGCCAGTAAACTAGGTGGCAATCAGCCCCAGCATTTT,CASKLGGNQPQHF
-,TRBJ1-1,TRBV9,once,TGTGCCAGCAGCGTGTGGGAGGGCACTGAAGCTTTCTTT,CASSVWEGTEAFF
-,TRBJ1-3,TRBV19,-,TGTGCCAGTAGTACCCAGACAGGCTCCTCTGGAAACACCATATATTTT,CASSTQTGSSGNTIYF
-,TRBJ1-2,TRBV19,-,TGTGCCAGTAGTAGGACAGACACCCTTAACTATGGCTACACCTTC,CASSRTDTLNYGYTF
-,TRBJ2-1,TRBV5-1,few,TGCGCCAGCAGCTTGGAGGTTGGGCCAAGCTACAATGAGCAGTTCTTC,CASSLEVGPSYNEQFF
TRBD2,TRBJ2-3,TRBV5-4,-,TGTGCCAGCAGCTTCCCTAGCGGGGGGACCAGCACAGATACGCAGTATTTT,CASSFPSGGTSTDTQYF
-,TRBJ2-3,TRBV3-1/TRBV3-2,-,TGTGCCAGCAGCCAAACAAAAAGACTAGGAAGCACAGATACGCAGTATTTT,CASSQTKRLGSTDTQYF
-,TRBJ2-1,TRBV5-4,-,TGTGCCAGCAGCTTTCCGGGATCCAATGAGCAGTTCTTC,CASSFPGSNEQFF
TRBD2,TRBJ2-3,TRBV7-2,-,TGTGCCAGCAGCCCCCAGGGGCGGGGGGGCACAGATACGCAGTATTTT,CASSPQGRGGTDTQYF
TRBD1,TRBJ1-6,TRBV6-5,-,TGTGCCAGCAGGAGAACAGGGGAGCTTTCACCCCTCCACTTT,CASRRTGELSPLHF
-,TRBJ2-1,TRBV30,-,TGTGCCTGGAGTGTAGGGCAGGGGGGCTACAATGAGCAGTTCTTC,CAWSVGQGGYNEQFF
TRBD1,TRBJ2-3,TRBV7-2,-,TGTGCCAGCAGCTCAACAGGGGGGTGGACAGATACGCAGTATTTT,CASSSTGGWTDTQYF
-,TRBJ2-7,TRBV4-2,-,TGTGCCAGCAGCCAAGCCCGAGGACAGCCCTACGAGCAGTACTTC,CASSQARGQPYEQYF
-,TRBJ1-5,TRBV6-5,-,TGTGCCAGCAGTTACTCGACGGGGAAGGGACAGCCCCAGCATTTT,CASSYSTGKGQPQHF
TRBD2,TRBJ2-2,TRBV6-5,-,TGTGCCAGCAGGGCGGGAGCTAACACCGGGGAGCTGTTTTTT,CASRAGANTGELFF
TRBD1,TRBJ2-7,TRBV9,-,TGTGCCAGCAGCGTAGGACAGGGAGTGTACGAGCAGTACTTC,CASSVGQGVYEQYF
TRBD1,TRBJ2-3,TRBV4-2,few,TGTGCCAGCAGCCTTCCTGAGGGACAGGGTGTCGGTACGCAGTATTTT,CASSLPEGQGVGTQYF
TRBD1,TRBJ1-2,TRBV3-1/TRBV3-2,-,TGTGCCAGCAGCCACCCGTCTTCCGGGACAGGGAACTATGGCTACACCTTC,CASSHPSSGTGNYGYTF
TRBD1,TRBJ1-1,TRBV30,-,TGTGCCTGGTCGGCCAGGGGGGACCAAGCTTTCTTT,CAWSARGDQAFF
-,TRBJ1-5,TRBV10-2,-,TGCGCCAGCAGTGAGTCAGGGGCTGACGGCCAGCCCCAGCATTTT,CASSESGADGQPQHF
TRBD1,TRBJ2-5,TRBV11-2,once,TGTGCCAGCAGCCGGAGCGGGGACAGGGGGCCATCACAAGAGACCCAGTACTTC,CASSRSGDRGPSQETQYF